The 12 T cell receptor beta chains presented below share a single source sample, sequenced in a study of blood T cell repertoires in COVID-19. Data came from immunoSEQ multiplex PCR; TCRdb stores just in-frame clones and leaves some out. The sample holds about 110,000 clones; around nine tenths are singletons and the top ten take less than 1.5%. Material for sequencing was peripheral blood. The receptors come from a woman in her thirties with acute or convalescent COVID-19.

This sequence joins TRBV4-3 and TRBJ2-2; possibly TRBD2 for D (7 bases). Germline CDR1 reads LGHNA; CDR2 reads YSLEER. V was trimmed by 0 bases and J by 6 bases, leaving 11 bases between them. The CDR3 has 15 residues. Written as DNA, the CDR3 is TGCGCCAGCAGCCAAGAGGGGGGGCTCGCCGGGGAGCTGTTTTTT. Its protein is CASSQEGGLAGELFF.

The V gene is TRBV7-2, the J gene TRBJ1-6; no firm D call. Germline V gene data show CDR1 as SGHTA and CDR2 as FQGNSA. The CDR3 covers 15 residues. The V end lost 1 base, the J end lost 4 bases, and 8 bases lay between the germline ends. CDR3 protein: CASSLDTGYNSPLHF. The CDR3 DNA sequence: TGTGCCAGCAGCTTAGATACGGGATATAATTCACCCCTCCACTTT.

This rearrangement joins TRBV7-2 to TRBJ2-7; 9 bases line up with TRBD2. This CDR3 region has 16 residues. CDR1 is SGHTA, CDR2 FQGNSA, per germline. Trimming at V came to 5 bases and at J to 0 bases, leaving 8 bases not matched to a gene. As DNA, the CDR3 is TGTGCCAGCAGCCCATACCTAGCGGGAAACTCCTACGAGCAGTACTTC. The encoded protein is CASSPYLAGNSYEQYF.

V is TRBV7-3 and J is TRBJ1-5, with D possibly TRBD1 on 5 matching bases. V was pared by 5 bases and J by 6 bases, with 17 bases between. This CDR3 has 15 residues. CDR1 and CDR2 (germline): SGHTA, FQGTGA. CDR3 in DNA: TGTGCCAGCAGCCCAACTGGGGGGTCAGGTCAGCCCCAGCATTTT. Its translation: CASSPTGGSGQPQHF.

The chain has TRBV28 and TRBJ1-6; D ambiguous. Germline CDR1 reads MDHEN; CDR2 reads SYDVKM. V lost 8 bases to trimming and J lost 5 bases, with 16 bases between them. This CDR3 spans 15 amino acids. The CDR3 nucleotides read TGTGCCAGCGCCCTGACCGGGGTTAATAATTCACCCCTCCACTTT. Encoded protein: CASALTGVNNSPLHF.

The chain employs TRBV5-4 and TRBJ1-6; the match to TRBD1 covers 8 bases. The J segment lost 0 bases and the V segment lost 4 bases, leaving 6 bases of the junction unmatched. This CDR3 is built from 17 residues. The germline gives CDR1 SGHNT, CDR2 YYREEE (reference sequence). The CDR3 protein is CASSHGQGSSYNSPLHF. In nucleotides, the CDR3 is TGTGCCAGCAGCCACGGACAGGGAAGCTCCTATAATTCACCCCTCCACTTT.

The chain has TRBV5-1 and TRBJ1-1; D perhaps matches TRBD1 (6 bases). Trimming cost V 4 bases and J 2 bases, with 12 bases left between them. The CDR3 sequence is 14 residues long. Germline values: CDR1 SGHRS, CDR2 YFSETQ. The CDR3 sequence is CASSRGQLNTEAFF. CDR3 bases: TGCGCCAGCAGCCGTGGACAGTTAAACACTGAAGCTTTCTTT.

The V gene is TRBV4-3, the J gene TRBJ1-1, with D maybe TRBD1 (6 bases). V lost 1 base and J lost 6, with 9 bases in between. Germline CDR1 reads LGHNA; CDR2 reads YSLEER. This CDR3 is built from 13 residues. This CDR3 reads CASSQGGLPEAFF. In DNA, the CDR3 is TGCGCCAGCAGCCAAGGGGGGCTCCCTGAAGCTTTCTTT.

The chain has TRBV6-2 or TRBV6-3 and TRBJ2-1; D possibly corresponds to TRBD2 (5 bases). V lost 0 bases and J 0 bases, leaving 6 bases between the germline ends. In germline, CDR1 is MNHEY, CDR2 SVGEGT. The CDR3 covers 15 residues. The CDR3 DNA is TGTGCCAGCAGTTACTCGAGGGACTCCTACAATGAGCAGTTCTTC. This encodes CASSYSRDSYNEQFF.

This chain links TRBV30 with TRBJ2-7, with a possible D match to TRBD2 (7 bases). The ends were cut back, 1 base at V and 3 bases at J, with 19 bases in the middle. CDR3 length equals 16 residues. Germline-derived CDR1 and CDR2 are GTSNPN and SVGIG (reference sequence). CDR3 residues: CAWSEYSGGAFYEQYF. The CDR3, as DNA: TGTGCCTGGAGTGAATATTCGGGGGGCGCGTTCTACGAGCAGTACTTC. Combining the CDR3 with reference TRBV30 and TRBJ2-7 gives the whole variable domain SQTIHQWPATLVQPVGSPLSLECTVEGTSNPNLYWYRQAAGRGLQLLFYSVGIGQISSEVPQNLSASRPQDRQFILSSKKLLLSDSGFYLCAWSEYSGGAFYEQYFGPGTRLTVT.

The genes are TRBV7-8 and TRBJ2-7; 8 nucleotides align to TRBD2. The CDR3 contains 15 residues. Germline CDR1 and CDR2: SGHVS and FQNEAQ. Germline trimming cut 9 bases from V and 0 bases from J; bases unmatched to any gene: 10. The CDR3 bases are TGTGCCAGGGGGGGGATTAGCGGGAACTCCTACGAGCAGTACTTC. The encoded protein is CARGGISGNSYEQYF.

CDR3 in amino acids: CASNSQGTNTEAFF. CDR3 bases: TGTGCCAGCAATTCACAGGGGACGAACACTGAAGCTTTCTTT. This chain uses TRBV2 with TRBJ1-1; 7 bases match TRBD1. V shed 7 bases, J shed 1 base, and the junction held 6 bases outside the gene matches. This CDR3 is built from 14 residues. Per the germline V gene, CDR1 is SNHLY and CDR2 is FYNNEI.